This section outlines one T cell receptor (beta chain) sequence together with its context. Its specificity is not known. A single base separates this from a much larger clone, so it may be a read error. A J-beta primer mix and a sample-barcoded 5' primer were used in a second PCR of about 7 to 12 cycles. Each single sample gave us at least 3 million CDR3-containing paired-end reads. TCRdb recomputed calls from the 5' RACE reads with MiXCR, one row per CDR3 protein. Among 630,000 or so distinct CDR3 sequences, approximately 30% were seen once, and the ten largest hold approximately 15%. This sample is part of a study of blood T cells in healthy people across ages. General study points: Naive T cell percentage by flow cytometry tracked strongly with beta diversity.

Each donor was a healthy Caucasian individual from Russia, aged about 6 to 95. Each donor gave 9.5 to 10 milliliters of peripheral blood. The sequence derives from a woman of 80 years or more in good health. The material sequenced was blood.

The CDR3 loop is CASSYGVAGGFGEQYF. CDR3 coding DNA: TGTGCCAGCAGCTACGGTGTAGCGGGGGGGTTTGGTGAGCAGTACTTC. The chain uses TRBV7-2 and TRBJ2-7, with TRBD2 matching 11 bases. Germline CDR1 reads SGHTA; CDR2 reads FQGNSA. This CDR3 contains 16 residues. The V and J ends lost 4 bases and 7 bases, in that order; junction bases with no gene match: 12.